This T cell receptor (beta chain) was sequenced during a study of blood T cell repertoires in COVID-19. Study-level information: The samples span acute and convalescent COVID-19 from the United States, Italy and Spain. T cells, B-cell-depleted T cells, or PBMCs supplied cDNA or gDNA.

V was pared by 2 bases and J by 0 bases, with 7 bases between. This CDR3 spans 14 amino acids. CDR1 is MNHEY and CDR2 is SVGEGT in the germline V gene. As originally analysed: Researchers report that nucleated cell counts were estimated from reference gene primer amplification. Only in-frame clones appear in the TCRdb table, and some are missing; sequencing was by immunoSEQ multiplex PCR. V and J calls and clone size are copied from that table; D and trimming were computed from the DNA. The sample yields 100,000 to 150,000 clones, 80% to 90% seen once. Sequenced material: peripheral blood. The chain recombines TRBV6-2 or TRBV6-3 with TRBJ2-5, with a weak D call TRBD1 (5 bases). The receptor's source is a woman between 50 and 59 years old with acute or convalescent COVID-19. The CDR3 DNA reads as TGTGCCAGCAGTTACCAGGGTTACCAAGAGACCCAGTACTTC. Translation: CASSYQGYQETQYF.